A selection of T cell receptor beta chains follows, all from one sample in a study of T cell responses to AZD1222 COVID-19 vaccine. Some clones are missing from TCRdb's copy, which holds only in-frame ones; the method was immunoSEQ multiplex PCR. This sample yields around 58,000 clones, of which about 90% are seen a single time; around 15% belongs to the top ten. This material consisted of peripheral blood, taken 28 days after the second AZD1222 dose. The receptor set was obtained from an adult who received the AZD1222 COVID-19 vaccine. Both conserved end residues are part of each CDR3. The D gene is left open where the match is weak. Only some rows state a clone size, as once, few, many or a class for expanded clones.

j_gene,d_gene,abundance,v_gene,CDR3aa,CDR3nt
TRBJ2-3,NA,NA,TRBV5-1,CASSLHGLHVLDTQYF,TGCGCCAGCAGCTTACATGGACTACACGTTTTAGATACGCAGTATTTT
TRBJ1-3,NA,NA,TRBV30,CAWSPTRNTIYF,TGTGCCTGGAGTCCAACAAGAAACACCATATATTTT
TRBJ2-5,NA,medium-sized,TRBV14,CASSLDSETQYF,TGTGCCAGCAGCCTCGACTCGGAGACCCAGTACTTC
TRBJ2-7,TRBD1,NA,TRBV18,CASSPTGGAAREQYF,TGTGCCAGCTCCCCAACAGGGGGTGCCGCGCGGGAGCAGTACTTC
TRBJ2-2,NA,NA,TRBV11-1,CASSLLAGNTGELFF,TGTGCCAGCAGCTTACTAGCCGGGAACACCGGGGAGCTGTTTTTT
TRBJ1-5,NA,NA,TRBV7-8,CASSPLGQPLGDQPQHF,TGTGCCAGCAGCCCCCTTGGACAGCCCCTCGGGGATCAGCCCCAGCATTTT
TRBJ2-5,TRBD2,NA,TRBV5-4,CASSRGISGRSQETQYF,TGTGCCAGCAGCCGAGGGATTAGCGGGAGATCACAAGAGACCCAGTACTTC
TRBJ1-6,NA,NA,TRBV4-1,CASSQLMRGPRNSPLHF,TGCGCCAGCAGCCAATTAATGCGAGGGCCGCGTAATTCACCCCTCCACTTT
TRBJ2-7,TRBD1,NA,TRBV20-1,CSAGDSYEQYF,TGCAGTGCCGGGGACAGCTACGAGCAGTACTTC
TRBJ2-2,TRBD1,once,TRBV11-2,CASSSWTGGVAGELFF,TGTGCCAGCAGCTCCTGGACAGGGGGGGTCGCCGGGGAGCTGTTTTTT
TRBJ2-1,NA,NA,TRBV7-9,CASSLSGSYNEQFF,TGTGCCAGCAGCCTGTCAGGGTCCTACAATGAGCAGTTCTTC
TRBJ2-1,NA,NA,TRBV29-1,CSAEQGHNEQFF,TGCAGCGCGGAACAGGGCCACAATGAGCAGTTCTTC
TRBJ1-5,TRBD1,NA,TRBV7-9,CASSPDRGVVGNQPQHF,TGTGCCAGCAGCCCGGACAGGGGGGTCGTAGGCAATCAGCCCCAGCATTTT
TRBJ1-2,TRBD1,NA,TRBV10-2,CASGTGLNYGYTF,TGCGCCAGCGGGACAGGGCTAAACTATGGCTACACCTTC
TRBJ1-2,NA,NA,TRBV29-1,CSVDRDGYTF,TGCAGCGTTGACAGGGATGGCTACACCTTC
TRBJ2-7,TRBD1,NA,TRBV19,CASSRDSILTIYEQYF,TGTGCCAGTAGTAGGGACAGCATATTAACGATCTACGAGCAGTACTTC
TRBJ2-3,NA,NA,TRBV4-2,CASSLDPTDTQYF,TGTGCCAGCAGCCTGGACCCCACAGATACGCAGTATTTT
TRBJ2-7,NA,NA,TRBV7-9,CASSQQGVEQYF,TGTGCCAGCAGCCAACAGGGAGTCGAGCAGTACTTC
TRBJ1-1,NA,NA,TRBV24-1,CATSDLGGTEAFF,TGTGCCACCAGTGATTTGGGAGGGACTGAAGCTTTCTTT
TRBJ1-2,NA,NA,TRBV6-1,CASSEYGSVARGGYTF,TGTGCCAGCAGTGAATACGGGTCAGTGGCAAGGGGTGGCTACACCTTC
TRBJ1-5,NA,NA,TRBV3-1/TRBV3-2,CASSGGSKNQPQHF,TGTGCCAGCAGCGGGGGCAGCAAGAATCAGCCCCAGCATTTT
TRBJ1-2,TRBD1,NA,TRBV27,CASSPGDRETYGYTF,TGTGCCAGCAGTCCGGGGGACAGGGAAACCTATGGCTACACCTTC
TRBJ1-1,NA,NA,TRBV5-8,CASSWILRGWYTEAFF,TGTGCCAGCAGCTGGATTTTGAGGGGGTGGTACACTGAAGCTTTCTTT
TRBJ2-7,NA,NA,TRBV25-1,CASGRDVVPYEQYF,TGTGCCAGCGGACGGGACGTAGTCCCCTACGAGCAGTACTTC
TRBJ1-1,NA,few,TRBV10-3,CAISRDTNTEAFF,TGTGCCATCAGTAGGGACACGAACACTGAAGCTTTCTTT
TRBJ1-1,NA,NA,TRBV29-1,CSVDKGGQNTEAFF,TGCAGCGTTGACAAAGGAGGACAGAACACTGAAGCTTTCTTT
TRBJ2-3,NA,NA,TRBV24-1,CATSDPGLSTDTQYF,TGTGCCACCAGTGATCCGGGACTTAGCACAGATACGCAGTATTTT
TRBJ1-1,TRBD1,NA,TRBV19,CASSPRTGTEAFF,TGTGCCAGTAGCCCACGGACAGGGACTGAAGCTTTCTTT
TRBJ2-1,TRBD2,NA,TRBV7-9,CASSPPSALAPRSYNEQFF,TGTGCCAGCAGCCCCCCCAGTGCACTAGCGCCTCGCTCCTACAATGAGCAGTTCTTC
TRBJ2-1,NA,NA,TRBV6-5,CASSHGSEQFF,TGTGCCAGCAGCCACGGGAGTGAGCAGTTCTTC
TRBJ2-7,NA,NA,TRBV30,CAWSNGNNYEQYF,TGTGCCTGGAGCAACGGGAACAACTACGAGCAGTACTTC
TRBJ1-6,NA,NA,TRBV18,CASSPELSSPLHF,TGTGCCAGCTCACCAGAGTTGAGTTCACCCCTCCACTTT
TRBJ1-1,NA,NA,TRBV6-5,CASTRGENTEAFF,TGTGCCAGTACTCGGGGAGAGAACACTGAAGCTTTCTTT
TRBJ1-1,NA,NA,TRBV5-1,CASSFLSGDTEAFF,TGCGCCAGCAGCTTTTTGTCGGGGGACACTGAAGCTTTCTTT
TRBJ1-2,NA,once,TRBV28,CASSPFLGARYGYTF,TGTGCCAGCAGTCCCTTTTTAGGGGCCCGCTATGGCTACACCTTC
TRBJ2-7,TRBD1,NA,TRBV6-5,CASSKPGQGSYEQYF,TGTGCCAGCAGTAAGCCGGGACAGGGCTCCTACGAGCAGTACTTC
TRBJ1-1,TRBD1,NA,TRBV19,CASSSDRGLAEEAFF,TGTGCCAGTAGTTCAGACAGGGGGCTCGCCGAGGAAGCTTTCTTT
TRBJ1-2,NA,NA,TRBV10-2,CASSDLRSLPIGYTF,TGCGCCAGCAGTGACCTGCGGAGCCTCCCTATTGGCTACACCTTC
TRBJ2-3,TRBD2,NA,TRBV30,CAWSVAGATDTQYF,TGTGCCTGGAGTGTAGCGGGAGCCACAGATACGCAGTATTTT
TRBJ2-2,NA,NA,TRBV12-3/TRBV12-4,CASRWGTGELFF,TGTGCCAGCAGATGGGGTACCGGGGAGCTGTTTTTT
TRBJ1-1,NA,NA,TRBV12-3/TRBV12-4,CASSLIGSEAFF,TGTGCCAGCAGTTTGATAGGGTCTGAAGCTTTCTTT
TRBJ1-2,TRBD1,NA,TRBV11-2,CASSLEAGGYGYTF,TGTGCCAGCAGCTTAGAGGCAGGGGGCTATGGCTACACCTTC
TRBJ1-2,NA,NA,TRBV19,CASKDGRVGYTF,TGTGCCAGTAAGGACGGCCGTGTGGGCTACACCTTC
TRBJ1-6,NA,NA,TRBV4-3,CASSQMGGSPLHF,TGCGCCAGCAGCCAGATGGGGGGCTCACCCCTCCACTTT
TRBJ1-3,NA,NA,TRBV11-2,CASSLDRISGNTIYF,TGTGCCAGCAGCTTAGACCGGATCTCTGGAAACACCATATATTTT
TRBJ1-3,NA,NA,TRBV7-9,CASSLDRSTPGNTIYF,TGTGCCAGCAGCTTAGACCGATCCACCCCTGGAAACACCATATATTTT
TRBJ1-5,NA,NA,TRBV23-1,CASSQSNYEVGIGQPQHF,TGCGCCAGCAGTCAATCGAACTATGAGGTTGGGATCGGTCAGCCCCAGCATTTT
TRBJ2-5,TRBD1,once,TRBV27,CASSWTGEETQYF,TGTGCCAGCAGTTGGACAGGGGAAGAGACCCAGTACTTC
TRBJ1-3,NA,few,TRBV30,CAWSVPLGSKTSGNTIYF,TGTGCCTGGAGTGTACCCCTCGGGAGCAAGACCTCTGGAAACACCATATATTTT
TRBJ1-5,TRBD1,NA,TRBV2,CASRRQGGNQPQHF,TGTGCCAGCAGGCGACAGGGGGGCAATCAGCCCCAGCATTTT
TRBJ2-2,NA,once,TRBV7-3,CASSLARNTGELFF,TGTGCCAGCAGCTTAGCCAGGAACACCGGGGAGCTGTTTTTT
TRBJ2-3,NA,NA,TRBV14,CASSQDRSGRGADTQYF,TGTGCCAGCAGCCAAGATCGGTCCGGGAGAGGTGCGGATACGCAGTATTTT
TRBJ1-3,NA,NA,TRBV5-1,CASRPQINSGNTIYF,TGCGCCAGCAGACCCCAAATTAACTCTGGAAACACCATATATTTT
TRBJ2-7,NA,NA,TRBV11-2,CASSLMSGANEQYF,TGTGCCAGCAGCTTAATGTCGGGAGCCAACGAGCAGTACTTC
TRBJ2-7,NA,NA,TRBV7-6,CASSLRLAGRDEQYF,TGTGCCAGCAGCTTAAGGCTGGCGGGGCGGGACGAGCAGTACTTC
TRBJ2-7,NA,NA,TRBV12-5,CASGLGTAAAYEQYF,TGTGCTAGTGGTTTGGGAACAGCTGCTGCCTACGAGCAGTACTTC
TRBJ2-7,TRBD1,NA,TRBV2,CASSGLRQGSYEQYF,TGTGCCAGCAGTGGGTTAAGACAGGGATCCTACGAGCAGTACTTC